The clone carrying this T cell receptor (beta chain) was counted many times. As yet, its antigen is unknown. This sample is drawn from a study of T cells in Graves' hyperthyroidism and ophthalmopathy. Study as a whole: Peripheral blood samples were taken at initial diagnosis, prior to any treatment.

RNA transcripts were the template for amplifying TCR beta CDR3 regions. The HTBI primer set was used in a first-round RT-PCR of the TCR CDR3. TCRdb reprocessed the multiplex PCR reads with MiXCR, giving one entry per CDR3 protein. The table lists 200,000 to 250,000 distinct CDR3 sequences, about 25% of them singletons. Study observations and caveats: Most expanded thyroid clonotypes above 0.001 also appeared in blood.

Germline loops: CDR1 SGHAT, CDR2 FQDESV (reference sequence). J lost 5 bases, V lost 5 bases, and 6 bases had no gene match. This CDR3 spans 15 amino acids. Sequencing input: blood. The chain employs TRBV11-1 and TRBJ2-2; 9 nucleotides match TRBD2. This TCR was sampled from a woman aged 40-49 years with Graves' ophthalmopathy. As DNA, the CDR3 is TGTGCCAGCAGCATAATAGCGGGAGAGACCGGGGAGCTGTTTTTT. This gives the protein CASSIIAGETGELFF.